This T cell receptor beta chain was captured in a study of cytomegalovirus exposure and HLA in healthy donors. Study results and caveats: The study assumed roughly uniform donor sequencing depth for presence/absence analyses. Data from an earlier analysis indicated that most TCR beta V segments were productive either about 90% or about 30% of the time.

Primers included in the PCR were 60 Vbeta and 13 Jbeta primers. The data were produced by immunoSEQ multiplex PCR, yet TCRdb's version contains in-frame clones alone and is incomplete. Among under 200,000 clones listed, roughly four fifths were seen once. Worth noting for this clone: Its antigen remains unknown.

CDR1 and CDR2 from the germline V gene are LNHDA and SQIVND (reference sequence). Trimming cost V 3 bases and J 8 bases; bases outside gene matches: 2. This CDR3 has 12 amino acids. The TCR comes from a man aged 45-65 years in good health and CMV-seropositive. The sample was PBMCs. V gene TRBV19 combines with J gene TRBJ1-2; 8 bases align to TRBD1. The CDR3, as DNA: TGTGCCAGTAGTATGGGGGACAGGGGCTACACCTTC. This sequence encodes CASSMGDRGYTF.